Below are 8 T cell receptor beta chains sequenced from a single sample in a study of beta chain features in type 1 diabetes. Reverse transcribing all isolated RNA meant expressed TCRB transcripts were sequenced. The assay was immunoSEQ multiplex PCR, and TCRdb's table has in-frame clones only and misses some. Found here are 450,000 or so clones, approximately 10% of them singletons; the top ten hold 0.045% to 0.05%. The sequenced material came from naive CD4+ T cells from blood. The receptors originated from a woman aged 18-29 years in good health.

V gene TRBV6-5 combines with J gene TRBJ2-5; 11 positions match TRBD2. This CDR3 comprises 15 residues. CDR1 is MNHEY, CDR2 SVGAGI, per germline. J gave up 5 bases and V 5 bases, and 7 bases lay outside the gene matches. CDR3 protein: CASSTLAGGGETQYF. CDR3 nucleotides: TGTGCCAGCAGTACCCTAGCGGGAGGCGGGGAGACCCAGTACTTC.

The genes are TRBV21-1 and TRBJ2-7. TRBV21-1 is listed as a pseudogene. The CDR3 is made up of 11 amino acids. The CDR3 spells CASSMGYEQYV. The DNA of the CDR3 is TGTGCCAGCAGCATGGGGTACGAGCAGTACGTC.

The table lists this clone with a count of one. The chain uses TRBV7-6 and TRBJ2-2; D possibly corresponds to TRBD2 (5 bases). Germline lookup yields CDR1 SGHVS and CDR2 FNYEAQ. The V gene lost 4 bases and the J gene lost 4 bases, with 10 bases spanning the gap. This CDR3 has 14 amino acids. The CDR3 sequence is CASSSRTVTGELFF. The CDR3 DNA reads as TGTGCCAGCAGCTCTCGGACTGTCACCGGGGAGCTGTTTTTT.

The table lists this clone with a count of one. The CDR3 reads CASSSRLSGRAYEQYF. The CDR3 DNA reads as TGTGCCAGCAGCTCACGGCTTAGCGGGAGGGCCTACGAGCAGTACTTC. The J gene is TRBJ2-7, the V gene TRBV7-8, with TRBD2 identical over 11 bases. With V trimmed by 4 bases and J by 2 bases, 7 bases remained unmatched. CDR3 length equals 16 residues. Germline values: CDR1 SGHVS, CDR2 FQNEAQ.

This clone was counted between two and nine times. The rearrangement uses TRBV4-1 and TRBJ2-3, with D tentatively TRBD1 (5 bases). Deletions cut 7 bases from V and 2 bases from J, with 19 bases between. The CDR3 is 16 residues long. Germline CDR1 is MGHRA and CDR2 is YSYEKL. This chain's CDR3 is CASKIRVGRYTDTQYF. DNA for the CDR3: TGCGCCAGCAAAATTCGTGTGGGGCGATACACAGATACGCAGTATTTT.

This clone was counted a few times. This chain connects TRBV18 to TRBJ2-7; 7 bases match TRBD2. V was pared by 6 bases and J by 0 bases, with 5 bases of the junction left unmatched. In germline, CDR1 is KGHSH, CDR2 LQKENI. There are 14 residues in the CDR3. CDR3 DNA: TGTGCCAGCTCCCCCGGGGGGAGCTCCTACGAGCAGTACGTC. Translating it yields CASSPGGSSYEQYV.

The chain recombines TRBV29-1 with TRBJ2-4, with 7 positions matching TRBD1. Trimming at V came to 4 bases and at J to 4 bases, leaving 1 base not matched to a gene. The CDR3 totals 12 residues. Germline CDR1 is SQVTM and CDR2 is ANQGSEA. The CDR3 DNA sequence: TGCAGCGTTGGGGACAGAAAAAACATTCAGTACTTC. This codes for CSVGDRKNIQYF.

This rearrangement joins TRBV7-8 to TRBJ2-7; D unclear. The germline V gene encodes CDR1 SGHVS and CDR2 FQNEAQ. The CDR3 consists of 15 residues. V was pared by 3 bases and J by 4 bases, with 16 bases between. The DNA of the CDR3 is TGTGCCAGCAGCTTTAGGGTAGGGCTGACTTACGAGCAGTACGTC. Encoded protein: CASSFRVGLTYEQYV.